These 19 T cell receptor beta chains came from one sample sequenced in a study of graft-versus-host responses after intestinal transplantation. TCRdb keeps only in-frame clones here, not all; method: immunoSEQ multiplex PCR. This sample yields about 90,000 clones, of which 90% to 95% are seen a single time; approximately 1.1% belongs to the top ten. What these receptors recognize is not known. The input for sequencing was unstimulated CD8+ T cells sorted from spleen or lymph node cells, taken before transplant. These receptors all stem from a human donor who was the organ donor for an intestinal transplant.

The gene calls are TRBV7-6 and TRBJ2-7; 7 nucleotides match TRBD1. V lost 5 bases and J lost 3; bases outside the gene matches: 13. This CDR3 has 16 amino acids. Germline V lookup: CDR1 SGHVS, CDR2 FNYEAQ. DNA for the CDR3: TGTGCCAGCAGCCCCTCCGGACAGGTCGGGGACTACGAGCAGTACTTC. This gives the protein CASSPSGQVGDYEQYF.

This rearrangement joins TRBV4-1 to TRBJ2-7; 14 bases map to TRBD2. CDR1 and CDR2 (germline): MGHRA, YSYEKL. Losses at the gene ends were 1 base for V and 4 bases for J; bases not matched to a gene: 3. The CDR3 loop spans 16 amino acids. CDR3 protein: CASSQVRTSGGYEQYF. The CDR3 nucleotides read TGCGCCAGCAGCCAAGTTAGGACTAGCGGGGGGTACGAGCAGTACTTC.

This clone was seen once. This chain connects TRBV5-1 to TRBJ2-3; TRBD2 matches 8 bases. The CDR3 is made up of 16 amino acids. V lost 3 bases and J lost 0; bases outside the gene matches: 6. Germline V CDR1 and CDR2: SGHRS, YFSETQ. CDR3 nucleotides: TGCGCCAGCAGCTCCTCGACTAGCGCAAGCACAGATACGCAGTATTTT. It is translated as CASSSSTSASTDTQYF.

The chain is built from TRBV4-1 and TRBJ1-1; D gene ambiguous. Germline loops: CDR1 MGHRA, CDR2 YSYEKL. The CDR3 extends over 13 amino acids. Deletions cut 1 base from V and 6 bases from J, with 9 bases between. The DNA of the CDR3 is TGCGCCAGCAGCCAAGGTGAGCGCGCTGAAGCTTTCTTT. Protein sequence: CASSQGERAEAFF.

A note on this clone: Relative to the germline gene, one junction end is altered; a read error may explain this. This chain connects TRBV7-7 to TRBJ2-1, with 11 bases that match TRBD2. Germline V CDR1 and CDR2: SSHAT, FNYEAQ (reference sequence). The length of the CDR3 is 18 residues. The CDR3 nucleotides read TGTGCTAGCAGCTTGGGACCCTCGTCAGGGACTAGCGGCCTTGAGCAGTTCTTC. The encoded protein is CASSLGPSSGTSGLEQFF.

The V and J genes are TRBV19 and TRBJ1-4; D call uncertain. The CDR3 runs to 13 residues. Germline CDR1 LNHDA, CDR2 SQIVND (reference sequence). Trimming took off 3 bases at V and 7 bases at J, with 9 bases between the two ends. CDR3 sequence reads: CASSMGGLEKLFF. The DNA for the CDR3 is TGTGCCAGTAGTATGGGAGGGCTTGAAAAACTGTTTTTT.

V usage is TRBV15 and J usage is TRBJ2-2; TRBD1 aligns across 8 bases. From germline, CDR1 is LNHNV and CDR2 YYDKDF (reference sequence). Unmatched junction bases numbered 0, after V lost 6 bases and J lost 3 bases. There are 13 residues in the CDR3. The CDR3 coding sequence is TGTGCCACCAGGGACAGGGACACCGGGGAGCTGTTTTTT. Amino acid sequence: CATRDRDTGELFF.

This chain connects TRBV29-1 to TRBJ1-1; D gene uncertain. This CDR3 has 12 amino acids. V was clipped by 4 bases and J by 8 bases, with 14 bases between them. Germline CDR1 and CDR2: SQVTM and ANQGSEA. The CDR3 reads CSVVGSPAEAFF. CDR3 nucleotides: TGCAGCGTTGTCGGTTCGCCCGCCGAAGCTTTCTTT.

V gene TRBV27 combines with J gene TRBJ2-7, with 9 bases fitting TRBD1. Losses at the gene ends were 3 bases for V and 4 bases for J; bases not matched to a gene: 7. CDR3 length equals 15 residues. Germline V CDR1 and CDR2: MNHEY, SMNVEV (reference sequence). In DNA form, the CDR3 reads TGTGCCAGCAGTTTCTCGGGACAGGGCCTATACGAGCAGTACTTC. Residues: CASSFSGQGLYEQYF.

The genes are TRBV9 and TRBJ1-1, with a tentative D call TRBD1 (5 bases). V lost 4 bases and J lost 4, with 11 bases in between. Germline CDR1 SGDLS, CDR2 YYNGEE. CDR3 size: 13 residues. CDR3 loop: CASSPRGATEAFF. The CDR3, as DNA: TGTGCCAGCAGCCCCCGCGGGGCCACTGAAGCTTTCTTT. Variable domain in full (rest from reference TRBV9 and TRBJ1-1): DSGVTQTPKHLITATGQRVTLRCSPRSGDLSVYWYQQSLDQGLQFLIQYYNGEERAKGNILERFSAQQFPDLHSELNLSSLELGDSALYFCASSPRGATEAFFGQGTRLTVV.

The rearrangement joins TRBV7-8 to TRBJ2-7, with 7 bases matching TRBD1. The J segment lost 2 bases and the V segment lost 1 base, leaving 8 bases of the junction unmatched. The length of the CDR3 is 16 residues. The V gene's germline CDR1 is SGHVS and CDR2 FQNEAQ. The CDR3 nucleotides read TGTGCCAGCAGCTTAGATAAGTGGGACAGACCCTACGAGCAGTACTTC. Protein: CASSLDKWDRPYEQYF. The full variable domain, in which reference TRBV7-8 and TRBJ2-7 provide the parts outside the CDR3, is GAGVSQSPRYKVAKRGQDVALRCDPISGHVSLFWYQQALGQGPEFLTYFQNEAQLDKSGLPSDRFFAERPEGSVSTLKIQRTQQEDSAVYLCASSLDKWDRPYEQYFGPGTRLTVT.

This clone is a singleton in its sample. The chain uses TRBV19 and TRBJ2-1, with D maybe TRBD1 (5 bases). The germline gives CDR1 LNHDA, CDR2 SQIVND (reference sequence). This CDR3 is 11 amino acids long. V lost 3 bases and J 13 bases, leaving 10 bases between the germline ends. In nucleotides, the CDR3 is TGTGCCAGTAGTATTGGACACTTTCAGTTCTTC. Protein: CASSIGHFQFF.

The chain carries TRBV11-3 and TRBJ1-3; D unresolved. The CDR3 sequence is 16 residues long. Trimming took 5 bases from V and 0 from J, leaving 14 bases between them. Looked up from germline, CDR1 is SGHNT and CDR2 is YENEEA. CDR3 residues: CASSPRGIGSGNTIYF. For the CDR3, the DNA is TGTGCCAGCAGCCCTCGGGGTATCGGCTCTGGAAACACCATATATTTT.

The V call is TRBV7-9, the J call TRBJ2-3; no definite D call. The CDR3 runs 18 residues. The germline gives CDR1 SEHNR, CDR2 FQNEAQ (reference sequence). V lost 0 bases and J lost 0, with 16 bases in between. CDR3 sequence: CASSLAVGSGSSTDTQYF. CDR3 DNA: TGTGCCAGCAGCTTAGCGGTTGGTTCCGGGTCTAGCACAGATACGCAGTATTTT.

V gene TRBV7-9 combines with J gene TRBJ1-1, with D unclear. Germline values: CDR1 SEHNR, CDR2 FQNEAQ (reference sequence). The CDR3 length is 13 residues. V dropped 5 bases and J dropped 6 bases, with 13 bases sitting between them. The CDR3 protein is CASSVSVGAEAFF. In DNA form, the CDR3 reads TGTGCCAGCAGCGTTTCAGTGGGCGCTGAAGCTTTCTTT.

The chain combines TRBV6-5 with TRBJ1-2; perhaps TRBD1 as D (6 bases). Germline-derived CDR1 and CDR2 are MNHEY and SVGAGI. This CDR3 region has 14 residues. Trimming cost V 2 bases and J 6 bases, with 13 bases left between them. Here the CDR3 reads CASSYTLTGDGYTF. CDR3 nucleotides: TGTGCCAGCAGTTACACTTTGACAGGCGATGGCTACACCTTC.

This chain uses TRBV4-1 with TRBJ1-1; D might be TRBD1 (6 bases). With 3 bases removed from V and 7 bases from J, the gap between germline ends came to 12 bases. This CDR3 has 13 amino acids. Germline CDR1 reads MGHRA; CDR2 reads YSYEKL. CDR3 protein: CASSHVQGNEAFF. As DNA, the CDR3 is TGCGCCAGCAGCCATGTACAGGGAAATGAAGCTTTCTTT.

The V call is TRBV13, the J call TRBJ2-1; TRBD2 agrees at 11 bases. Unmatched junction bases numbered 4, after V lost 0 bases and J lost 6 bases. This CDR3 has 16 amino acids. CDR1 and CDR2 (germline): PRHDT, FYEKMQ (reference sequence). As DNA, the CDR3 is TGTGCCAGCAGCTTAGGCGGGCTAGCGGGGGGCAATGAGCAGTTCTTC. Protein product: CASSLGGLAGGNEQFF.

This clone was observed once. The V call is TRBV13, the J call TRBJ2-5, with no clear D. Trimming stripped 3 bases from V and 4 bases from J, with 3 bases between. The CDR3 is 11 residues long. Germline V gene data show CDR1 as PRHDT and CDR2 as FYEKMQ (reference sequence). The CDR3 sequence is CASSFRETQYF. CDR3 sequence (DNA): TGTGCCAGCAGCTTCCGAGAGACCCAGTACTTC. Together with reference TRBV13 and TRBJ2-5, the CDR3 gives the full variable domain: AAGVIQSPRHLIKEKRETATLKCYPIPRHDTVYWYQQGPGQDPQFLISFYEKMQSDKGSIPDRFSAQQFSDYHSELNMSSLELGDSALYFCASSFRETQYFGPGTRLLVL.